This TCR beta chain comes out of a study of technical replicates of blood from a few donors. This clone was detected once. CDR3 length equals 14 residues. The germline gives CDR1 SGHNT, CDR2 YYREEE (reference sequence). V was pared by 1 base and J by 7 bases, with 9 bases between. Only in-frame clones appear in the TCRdb table, and some are missing; sequencing was by immunoSEQ multiplex PCR. The sample consists of 45,000 to 60,000 clones, 80% to 95% of them appearing once. This TCR came from a human donor in good health. Some clones in this sample may be carry-over from other donors' samples. Source material: PBMCs. This rearrangement joins TRBV5-4 to TRBJ1-6; D remains unclear. DNA for the CDR3: TGTGCCAGCAGCTTGTTCGGGGTGAATTCACCCCTCCACTTT. It codes for CASSLFGVNSPLHF.